This T cell receptor (beta chain) was obtained from a study of cytomegalovirus exposure and HLA in healthy donors. Whole-study context: In an earlier analysis, 90 million to 120 million unique TCR beta sequences were found from about 180 million T cells.

The germline gives CDR1 LGHNA, CDR2 YNFKEQ. The CDR3 is made up of 14 amino acids. Losses at the gene ends were 0 bases for V and 5 bases for J; bases not matched to a gene: 0. PCR involved 60 Vbeta and 13 Jbeta primers. Profiling relied on immunoSEQ multiplex PCR, and the TCRdb table lists in-frame clones only, not all of them. Altogether about 220,000 clones are present, approximately 80% being singletons, with the ten largest covering approximately 0.71%. Input material: PBMCs. The chain carries TRBV4-2 and TRBJ2-5; TRBD1 aligns across 10 bases. The sequence came from a boy aged 2 to 10 in good health and CMV-seronegative. As DNA, the CDR3 is TGTGCCAGCAGCCAAGAGACAGGGGGCGAGACCCAGTACTTC. It specifies CASSQETGGETQYF.